This paragraph reports one T cell receptor (beta chain). Its cognate antigen has yet to be identified. Per-nucleotide qualities are absent, and no much larger clonotype sits a single base away. From cysteine to phenylalanine, the CDR3 is 13 amino acids long. Only the CDR3 DNA is retained, 39 bases long and in frame from the first base. The germline V gene (reference sequence) sets CDR1 to SEHNR and CDR2 to FQNEAQ. At the junction V is shortened by 8 bases and J by 0 bases, with 9 bases in between. Whole blood was collected in K2EDTA tubes by collaborating institutions according to the institutions' own protocols. Collaborator samples were shipped for TCRbeta analysis as frozen whole blood, isolated PBMCs, or DNA extracted from either sample type. The immunoSEQ Assay, a bias-controlled multiplex PCR, was used to amplify TCRbeta CDR3 regions from genomic DNA. On the authors' methods: Nucleated cell counts per sample were estimated from amplification of reference gene primers within the assay. To quantify the absolute abundance of each unique TCRbeta CDR3 rearrangement, sequence reads were collapsed and filtered. For each sample, productive Simpson clonality was calculated as the square root of Simpson's diversity index over productive rearrangements. Not all clones reach the TCRdb copy of this immuneACCESS table, which keeps in-frame sequences only. Checked studies attribute under half of the gap to unresolved V genes and leave the rest unexplained. V and J calls and clone size are as listed in that table; D and trimming were resolved from the DNA. Within this sample are more than 110,000 clones, with around 80% of them counted one time only. The top ten clones comprise 8.8% of the sample.

The data were taken from a study of blood T cell repertoires in COVID-19 (dated by TCRdb to about 2020). Background for the entire study: Samples covering the acute and convalescent phases of COVID-19 were provided by collaborators in the United States, Italy and Spain. The prospective study material was composed of cDNA or gDNA derived from T cells, B-cell-depleted T cells, or PBMCs. The dataset comprised deeply sampled blood TCRbeta repertoires from subjects exposed to, actively infected with, or recovered from COVID-19. The repertoires were made available in a free public database intended to serve as a resource for research on the immune response to SARS-CoV-2. Samples came from the ongoing ImmuneRACE study (first 160 participants) plus 1,254 subjects from 6 global collaborators. The sample metadata nearly always contained a de-identified subject ID, COVID-19 status, age in years and sex. Where available, HLA class I and class II types were obtained from metadata supplied by the sample provider rather than from assay-based typing.

Study-wide conclusions, independent of this receptor: The quantity of clinical and demographic metadata differed by source and by participant and was supplied without curation.

The chain joins TRBV7-9 to TRBJ2-3; the D gene is not confidently resolved. Sequenced material: peripheral blood. This TCR was sampled from a woman aged 80 or older in a cohort sampled during active or convalescent COVID-19. The CDR3 protein sequence reads: CASRLGSTDTQYF. DNA sequence: TGTGCCAGCCGTCTAGGTAGCACAGATACGCAGTATTTT.